This TCR beta chain came from a study of persistence of HIV-infected CD4 T cells. Study as a whole: The sample holds CD4+ T cells responsive to CMV or HIV-1 Gag. Median time on suppressive ART was less than nine years.

Cells were stimulated with CMV-infected fibroblast lysates at about 10 ug/mL. Memory cells lacking CD40L and CD69 with high CD45RO were sorted. Adults with HIV-1 started suppressive ART while chronically infected. A remark on this clone: Its antigen is as yet unknown.

The libraries were made with immunoSEQ version 4 in survey mode. Template was genomic DNA at approximately 10 ng/uL, with up to 1 ug used per sample. Assay used: immunoSEQ multiplex PCR; TCRdb lists only in-frame clones, some missing. The table records 25,000 to 30,000 clones, roughly four fifths of them present only once. This clonotype originated in an adult man with HIV who was CMV-seropositive. This material consisted of CD4+ T cells sorted from PBMCs after approximately 18-hour stimulation, taken from a patient who received antiretroviral therapy.

The CDR3 region has the DNA TGTGCCAGCAGTGAAAGGGACACCCTGAGGAATTCACCCCTCCACTTT. This encodes CASSERDTLRNSPLHF. The gene calls are TRBV2 and TRBJ1-6, with a tentative D call TRBD1 (6 bases). Per the germline V gene, CDR1 is SNHLY and CDR2 is FYNNEI. The CDR3 covers 16 residues. Trimming took 2 bases from V and 7 from J, leaving 15 bases between them.